The next 19 T cell receptor beta chains were all read from a single sample in a study of CD8 T cells in Susac syndrome. Random hexamers served to reverse transcribe roughly 0.5 to 1 ug RNA. TCRdb passed the immunoSEQ multiplex PCR reads through MiXCR, listing each CDR3 protein once. The repertoire holds 100,000 to 150,000 distinct CDR3 sequences, with roughly 80% as singletons. What was sequenced was CD8+ T cells from PBMCs. These receptors all come from a human donor with multiple sclerosis.

The V gene is TRBV4-1, the J gene TRBJ2-5; 8 bases are a match to TRBD2. Trimming removed 3 bases from V and 2 bases from J; junction bases left unmatched: 14. This CDR3 has 18 residues. CDR1 and CDR2 from the germline V gene are MGHRA and YSYEKL. In DNA, the CDR3 is TGCGCCAGCAGCCACCCAATGGTCGGGGGGGCGTCACAAGAGACCCAGTACTTC. Translated: CASSHPMVGGASQETQYF.

The chain combines TRBV5-1 with TRBJ1-1; D is unclear. The CDR3 loop spans 13 amino acids. Germline V CDR1 and CDR2: SGHRS, YFSETQ. V was cut by 4 bases and J by 2 bases, with 9 bases left in between. This chain's CDR3 is CASSRTLNTEAFF. CDR3 DNA sequence: TGCGCCAGCAGCCGCACACTAAACACTGAAGCTTTCTTT.

This chain joins TRBV7-3 and TRBJ1-1; 8 nucleotides agree with TRBD1. The CDR3 has 17 amino acids. The germline CDR1 and CDR2 sequences are SGHTA and FQGTGA. The V segment lost 4 bases and the J segment 1 base; nucleotides outside the gene matches: 11. This chain's CDR3 is CASSSLDRVDGNTEAFF. In DNA form, the CDR3 reads TGTGCCAGCAGCTCCCTGGACAGGGTCGACGGGAACACTGAAGCTTTCTTT.

V is TRBV7-9 and J is TRBJ2-1; D remains unclear. The CDR3 totals 13 residues. V lost 5 bases, J lost 7 bases, and 12 bases lay in between. Germline V gene data show CDR1 as SEHNR and CDR2 as FQNEAQ (reference sequence). The CDR3 loop reads CASSAGAFNEQFF. The CDR3 DNA reads TGTGCCAGCAGCGCCGGTGCCTTTAATGAGCAGTTCTTC. Full variable domain (rest looked up from reference TRBV7-9 and TRBJ2-1): DTGVSQNPRHKITKRGQNVTFRCDPISEHNRLYWYRQTLGQGPEFLTYFQNEAQLEKSRLLSDRFSAERPKGSFSTLEIQRTEQGDSAMYLCASSAGAFNEQFFGPGTRLTVL.

The chain has TRBV4-1 and TRBJ2-5; TRBD2 matches at 7 bases. The V segment lost 0 bases and the J segment 3 bases; nucleotides outside the gene matches: 10. This CDR3 spans 17 amino acids. Germline loops: CDR1 MGHRA, CDR2 YSYEKL. The CDR3 DNA is TGCGCCAGCAGCCAAGATGTTAGGCTGGGACTAAAAGAGACCCAGTACTTC. Its translation: CASSQDVRLGLKETQYF.

The chain carries TRBV27 and TRBJ1-5, with TRBD1 identical over 9 bases. V lost 8 bases to trimming and J lost 7 bases; unmatched junction nucleotides: 9. CDR3 length: 14 residues. Germline lookup yields CDR1 MNHEY and CDR2 SMNVEV (reference sequence). The CDR3 loop is CASATGGAGQPQHF. CDR3 in DNA: TGTGCCAGCGCCACAGGGGGCGCAGGGCAGCCCCAGCATTTT.

The chain's CDR3 is CASAGTAYNEQFF. For the CDR3, the DNA is TGTGCCAGCGCCGGGACAGCTTACAATGAGCAGTTCTTC. V and J are TRBV2 and TRBJ2-1, with TRBD1 identical over 7 bases. CDR1 is SNHLY and CDR2 is FYNNEI in the germline V gene. This CDR3 comprises 13 residues. The V segment lost 8 bases and the J segment 4 bases; nucleotides outside the gene matches: 5.

This chain uses TRBV5-1 with TRBJ2-1; TRBD1 is a possible D gene (6 bases). V dropped 4 bases and J dropped 7 bases, with 21 bases sitting between them. CDR3 length equals 16 residues. The V gene's germline CDR1 is SGHRS and CDR2 YFSETQ. CDR3 region: CASSGGRGPYNNEQFF. CDR3 nucleotides: TGCGCCAGCAGCGGGGGCCGGGGTCCGTATAATAATGAGCAGTTCTTC.

The rearrangement links TRBV29-1 to TRBJ2-7; possible D gene TRBD2, 5 bases. V shed 4 bases and J shed 6 bases, with 7 bases lying between them. Germline CDR1 is SQVTM and CDR2 is ANQGSEA. This CDR3 is 10 amino acids long. The CDR3 protein is CSVVEGEQYF. The CDR3 nucleotides are TGCAGCGTTGTTGAGGGCGAGCAGTACTTC.

V is TRBV12-3 or TRBV12-4 and J is TRBJ2-1; D call uncertain. The CDR3 length is 14 residues. V shed 6 bases and J shed 10 bases, with 19 bases lying between them. The CDR3 protein is CASSPPLGVGEQFF. In DNA form, the CDR3 reads TGTGCCAGCAGCCCCCCCCTTGGGGTGGGGGAGCAGTTCTTC.

The gene calls are TRBV27 and TRBJ1-5; maybe TRBD1 (5 bases). Germline CDR1 and CDR2: MNHEY and SMNVEV (reference sequence). This CDR3 spans 15 amino acids. Trimming cost V 5 bases and J 0 bases, with 11 bases left between them. Here the CDR3 reads CASSPVGGSNQPQHF. The CDR3 nucleotides read TGTGCCAGCAGTCCGGTGGGGGGTAGCAATCAGCCCCAGCATTTT.

This clonotype has just one count. The V gene is TRBV15, the J gene TRBJ1-1, with D unresolved. Looked up from germline, CDR1 is LNHNV and CDR2 is YYDKDF (reference sequence). The CDR3 is 13 residues long. The V end lost 4 bases, the J end lost 10 bases, and 16 bases lay between the germline ends. The CDR3 loop reads CATSNYGYRGAFF. Here the CDR3 DNA reads TGTGCCACCAGCAACTATGGGTACCGAGGAGCTTTCTTT.

This clonotype was picked up a small number of times. The genes are TRBV6-1 and TRBJ2-7; D remains ambiguous. Germline assignment: CDR1 MNHNS and CDR2 SASEGT. The CDR3 has 14 amino acids. Trimming removed 0 bases from V and 3 bases from J, with 9 bases in between. The CDR3 nucleotides read TGTGCCAGCAGTGAAGCGCGTAGAAACTACGAGCAGTACGTC. It encodes CASSEARRNYEQYV.

This clonotype was picked up a small number of times. The chain joins TRBV30 to TRBJ2-2; D is unresolved. Germline CDR1 is GTSNPN and CDR2 is SVGIG (reference sequence). This CDR3 region has 15 residues. The V end lost 4 bases, the J end lost 5 bases, and 17 bases lay between the germline ends. CDR3 DNA sequence: TGTGCCTGGAATCCAGTCTCAAGTGGGACCGGGGAGCTGTTTTTT. It encodes CAWNPVSSGTGELFF.

V usage is TRBV2 and J usage is TRBJ1-1; 8 bases agree with TRBD1. The trim removed 1 base at V and 8 bases at J, leaving 3 bases unmatched. CDR1 is SNHLY and CDR2 is FYNNEI in the germline V gene. The CDR3 loop spans 13 amino acids. CDR3: CASSEERDREAFF. CDR3 nucleotide sequence: TGTGCCAGCAGTGAAGAACGGGACAGGGAAGCTTTCTTT.

This chain joins TRBV20-1 and TRBJ2-5, with D unclear. V shed 2 bases and J shed 2 bases, with 9 bases lying between them. This CDR3 comprises 13 residues. Germline V gene data show CDR1 as DFQATT and CDR2 as SNEGSKA (reference sequence). Here the CDR3 DNA reads TGCAGTGCTAGAAAAACTTTTCAAGAGACCCAGTACTTC. Encoded protein: CSARKTFQETQYF.

The gene calls are TRBV7-6 and TRBJ2-1; D might be TRBD2 (5 bases). This CDR3 has 14 residues. Deletions cut 3 bases from V and 0 bases from J, with 6 bases between. Per the germline V gene, CDR1 is SGHVS and CDR2 is FNYEAQ. CDR3 amino acids: CASSFGDSYNEQFF. CDR3 sequence (DNA): TGTGCCAGCAGCTTCGGGGACTCCTACAATGAGCAGTTCTTC.

The count of this clonotype is one. This chain links TRBV7-8 with TRBJ1-2; D remains ambiguous. Trimming stripped 4 bases from V and 5 bases from J, with 20 bases between. Germline values: CDR1 SGHVS, CDR2 FQNEAQ. There are 16 residues in the CDR3. In nucleotides, the CDR3 is TGTGCCAGCAGCTCAGTCGATAATAGCATGATGTATGGCTACACCTTC. This encodes CASSSVDNSMMYGYTF.

The chain recombines TRBV2 with TRBJ1-4; D is possibly TRBD1 (5 bases). This CDR3 has 15 residues. CDR1 SNHLY and CDR2 FYNNEI come from the germline V gene. V was clipped by 0 bases and J by 8 bases, with 13 bases between them. The CDR3 coding sequence is TGTGCCAGCAGTGAAGCGCCCAGGGTAGACGAAAAACTGTTTTTT. Protein sequence: CASSEAPRVDEKLFF.